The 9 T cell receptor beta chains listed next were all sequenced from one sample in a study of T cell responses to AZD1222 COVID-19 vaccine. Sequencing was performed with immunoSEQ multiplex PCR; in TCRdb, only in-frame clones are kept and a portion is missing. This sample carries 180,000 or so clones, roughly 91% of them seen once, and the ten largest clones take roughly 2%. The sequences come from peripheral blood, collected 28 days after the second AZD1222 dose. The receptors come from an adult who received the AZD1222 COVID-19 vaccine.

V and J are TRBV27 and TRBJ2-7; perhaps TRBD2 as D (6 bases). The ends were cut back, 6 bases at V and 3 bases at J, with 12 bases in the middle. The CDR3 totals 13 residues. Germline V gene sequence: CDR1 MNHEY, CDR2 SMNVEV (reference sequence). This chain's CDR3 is CASSGGSLYEQYF. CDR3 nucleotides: TGTGCCAGCAGCGGAGGGAGTCTCTACGAGCAGTACTTC.

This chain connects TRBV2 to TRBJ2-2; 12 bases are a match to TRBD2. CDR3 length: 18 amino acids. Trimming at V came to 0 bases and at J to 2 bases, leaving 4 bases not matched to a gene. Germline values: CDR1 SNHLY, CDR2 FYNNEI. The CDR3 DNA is TGTGCCAGCAGTGAAGCGACTAGCGGGGGCCCAAACACCGGGGAGCTGTTTTTT. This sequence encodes CASSEATSGGPNTGELFF.

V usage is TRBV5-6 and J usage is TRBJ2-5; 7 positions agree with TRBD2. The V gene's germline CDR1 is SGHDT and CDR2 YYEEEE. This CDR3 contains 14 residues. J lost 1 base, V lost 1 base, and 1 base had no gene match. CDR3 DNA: TGTGCCAGCAGCTTGAGCGGGACCCAAGAGACCCAGTACTTC. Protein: CASSLSGTQETQYF. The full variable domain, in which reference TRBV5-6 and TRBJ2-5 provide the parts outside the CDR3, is DAGVTQSPTHLIKTRGQQVTLRCSPKSGHDTVSWYQQALGQGPQFIFQYYEEEERQRGNFPDRFSGHQFPNYSSELNVNALLLGDSALYLCASSLSGTQETQYFGPGTRLLVL.

The CDR3 here is CASSFPRGQFNYGYTF. The DNA for the CDR3 is TGTGCCAGCAGTTTCCCTAGGGGGCAGTTTAACTATGGCTACACCTTC. V and J are TRBV28 and TRBJ1-2; TRBD1 matches at 7 bases. V was clipped by 3 bases and J by 1 base; unmatched bases: 8. Germline lookup yields CDR1 MDHEN and CDR2 SYDVKM. CDR3 length equals 16 residues.

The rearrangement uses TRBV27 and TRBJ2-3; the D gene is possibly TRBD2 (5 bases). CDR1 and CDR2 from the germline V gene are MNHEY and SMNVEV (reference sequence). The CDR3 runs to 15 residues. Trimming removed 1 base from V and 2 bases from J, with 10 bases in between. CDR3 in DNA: TGTGCCAGCAGTTTATGGACTCCCCTCACAGATACGCAGTATTTT. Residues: CASSLWTPLTDTQYF.

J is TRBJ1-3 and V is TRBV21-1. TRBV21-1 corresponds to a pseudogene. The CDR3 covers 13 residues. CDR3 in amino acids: CASSKGAVPNKSF. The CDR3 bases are TGTGCCAGCAGCAAAGGCGCGGTGCCGAATAAATCTTTT.

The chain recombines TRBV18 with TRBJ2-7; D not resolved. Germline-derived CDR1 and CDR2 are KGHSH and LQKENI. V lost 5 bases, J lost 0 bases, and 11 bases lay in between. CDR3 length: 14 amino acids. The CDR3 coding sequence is TGTGCCAGCTCAGACTTCAGTTTCTCCTACGAGCAGTACTTC. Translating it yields CASSDFSFSYEQYF.

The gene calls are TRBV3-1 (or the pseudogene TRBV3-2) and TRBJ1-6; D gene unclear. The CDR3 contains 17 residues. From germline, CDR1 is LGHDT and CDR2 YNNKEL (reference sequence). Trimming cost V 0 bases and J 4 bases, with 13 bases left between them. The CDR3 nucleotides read TGTGCCAGCAGCCAAGAAGGAGCGAGACTGTATAATTCACCCCTCCACTTT. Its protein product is CASSQEGARLYNSPLHF.

CDR3 residues: CASSLQGAGANVLTF. The DNA for the CDR3 is TGTGCCAGCAGCTTACAGGGGGCTGGGGCCAACGTCCTGACTTTC. This chain uses TRBV7-3 with TRBJ2-6; 7 nucleotides match TRBD1. V shed 2 bases, J shed 2 bases, and the junction held 0 bases outside the gene matches. Germline assignment: CDR1 SGHTA and CDR2 FQGTGA. The CDR3 spans 15 residues. Complete variable domain (other parts from reference TRBV7-3 and TRBJ2-6): GAGVSQTPSNKVTEKGKYVELRCDPISGHTALYWYRQSLGQGPEFLIYFQGTGAADDSGLPNDRFFAVRPEGSVSTLKIQRTERGDSAVYLCASSLQGAGANVLTFGAGSRLTVL.